Shown below are 23 T cell receptor beta chains from a single sample sequenced in a study of chemoradiotherapy in HPV16-positive cancers. Clones were read by immunoSEQ multiplex PCR, and TCRdb kept only the in-frame ones, dropping some. The sample has roughly 3,500 clones, over 70% seen once. This specimen was collected from a patient who underwent chemoradiotherapy. The receptor set was obtained from a human donor with HPV-associated anogenital cancer.

The V call is TRBV6-1, the J call TRBJ2-1; 12 bases fit TRBD1. Germline CDR1 MNHNS, CDR2 SASEGT. This CDR3 has 14 residues. Trimming at V came to 7 bases and at J to 8 bases, leaving 6 bases not matched to a gene. In DNA form, the CDR3 reads TGTGCCAGCAATAGCCGGGACAGGGGGCATGAGCAGTTCTTC. It codes for CASNSRDRGHEQFF.

This chain joins TRBV5-1 and TRBJ1-1; 7 bases map to TRBD1. The trim removed 5 bases at V and 0 bases at J, leaving 7 bases unmatched. The CDR3 runs to 15 residues. Germline-derived CDR1 and CDR2 are SGHRS and YFSETQ. For the CDR3, the DNA is TGCGCCAGCAGACCCGGGACAGCTATGAACACTGAAGCTTTCTTT. Protein: CASRPGTAMNTEAFF. The variable domain in full, with the rest retrieved from reference TRBV5-1 and TRBJ1-1, is KAGVTQTPRYLIKTRGQQVTLSCSPISGHRSVSWYQQTPGQGLQFLFEYFSETQRNKGNFPGRFSGRQFSNSRSEMNVSTLELGDSALYLCASRPGTAMNTEAFFGQGTRLTVV.

The V gene is TRBV6-6, the J gene TRBJ2-5; D call uncertain. CDR1 is MNHNY, CDR2 SVGAGI, per germline (reference sequence). The CDR3 has 16 residues. Trimming took 4 bases from V and 1 from J, leaving 16 bases between them. The CDR3 coding sequence is TGTGCCAGCAGTTGGTCTCGGTTAGGATCCCAAGAGACCCAGTACTTC. Its protein is CASSWSRLGSQETQYF.

V gene TRBV4-1 combines with J gene TRBJ1-5; weak D call: TRBD1 (5 bases). Per germline, CDR1 MGHRA and CDR2 YSYEKL. V lost 3 bases and J 0 bases, leaving 12 bases between the germline ends. CDR3 length: 16 amino acids. CDR3 sequence reads: CASSHPTGNSNQPQHF. The CDR3 coding sequence is TGCGCCAGCAGCCACCCCACAGGAAATAGCAATCAGCCCCAGCATTTT.

The chain has TRBV4-3 and TRBJ1-1; D is uncertain. CDR1 is LGHNA and CDR2 is YSLEER in the germline V gene. V was cut by 0 bases and J by 0 bases, with 8 bases left in between. This CDR3 contains 15 residues. CDR3 coding DNA: TGCGCCAGCAGCCAAGAGAGGCAGTTGAACACTGAAGCTTTCTTT. It yields the protein CASSQERQLNTEAFF.

The CDR3 is CSGSSGQETQYF. CDR3 nucleotides: TGCAGCGGCTCTAGCGGCCAAGAGACCCAGTACTTC. The genes are TRBV29-1 and TRBJ2-5, with 7 bases that match TRBD2. The CDR3 has 12 residues. Germline trimming cut 7 bases from V and 1 base from J; bases unmatched to any gene: 3. Germline V gene sequence: CDR1 SQVTM, CDR2 ANQGSEA.

V and J are TRBV19 and TRBJ2-6; a weak D match, TRBD1 (6 bases). The CDR3 is made up of 15 amino acids. Germline-derived CDR1 and CDR2 are LNHDA and SQIVND (reference sequence). V lost 9 bases and J lost 0, with 12 bases in between. The CDR3 DNA follows: TGTGCCAGCGGACAGACAAACTCTGGGGCCAACGTCCTGACTTTC. Translation: CASGQTNSGANVLTF.

The chain has TRBV4-1 and TRBJ2-5; D gene unclear. The germline V and J ends were trimmed by 0 bases and 5 bases, with 22 bases remaining between them. The CDR3 runs to 18 residues. Germline CDR1 MGHRA, CDR2 YSYEKL. CDR3 in amino acids: CASSQDRPSHPELETQYF. The CDR3 bases are TGCGCCAGCAGCCAAGATCGGCCCAGCCACCCTGAATTGGAGACCCAGTACTTC.

This chain uses TRBV5-5 with TRBJ1-5; TRBD1 agrees at 7 bases. Germline V gives CDR1 SGHKS, CDR2 YYEKEE (reference sequence). Germline trimming cut 3 bases from V and 3 bases from J; bases unmatched to any gene: 3. The CDR3 runs 14 residues. The CDR3 DNA follows: TGTGCCAGCAGCTCCGGGACAGTCAATCAGCCCCAGCATTTT. This encodes CASSSGTVNQPQHF.

This clone was recorded only once. The chain employs TRBV18 and TRBJ2-3; 11 bases are a match to TRBD2. This CDR3 region has 16 residues. Trimming removed 3 bases from V and 4 bases from J; junction bases left unmatched: 6. Germline CDR1 is KGHSH and CDR2 is LQKENI. DNA for the CDR3: TGTGCCAGCTCACCTCCGGGACTAGCGGCCTCAGATACGCAGTATTTT. Protein product: CASSPPGLAASDTQYF.

The chain joins TRBV7-9 to TRBJ1-1; possible D gene TRBD1, 5 bases. This CDR3 has 15 amino acids. The V gene lost 5 bases and the J gene lost 2 bases, with 15 bases spanning the gap. CDR1 is SEHNR and CDR2 is FQNEAQ in the germline V gene (reference sequence). CDR3 DNA sequence: TGTGCCAGCAGCCCCAGTCGCAGGGTAAACACTGAAGCTTTCTTT. This codes for CASSPSRRVNTEAFF. Based on the CDR3 plus reference TRBV7-9 and TRBJ1-1, the full variable domain is DTGVSQNPRHKITKRGQNVTFRCDPISEHNRLYWYRQTLGQGPEFLTYFQNEAQLEKSRLLSDRFSAERPKGSFSTLEIQRTEQGDSAMYLCASSPSRRVNTEAFFGQGTRLTVV.

This chain joins TRBV27 and TRBJ2-7; D gene unclear. Germline V lookup: CDR1 MNHEY, CDR2 SMNVEV (reference sequence). With 0 bases removed from V and 2 bases from J, the gap between germline ends came to 5 bases. The CDR3 length is 13 residues. The CDR3 here is CASSLSAPYEQYF. CDR3 DNA: TGTGCCAGCAGTTTATCAGCCCCCTACGAGCAGTACTTC.

CDR3 in amino acids: CAISEWGSPTNEAFF. For the CDR3, the DNA is TGTGCCATCAGTGAGTGGGGCAGCCCGACTAACGAAGCTTTCTTT. V gene TRBV10-3 combines with J gene TRBJ1-1, with a tentative D call TRBD1 (5 bases). CDR1 and CDR2 from the germline V gene are ENHRY and SYGVKD. This CDR3 has 15 residues. V shed 1 base and J shed 8 bases, with 17 bases lying between them.

The chain has TRBV7-8 and TRBJ1-1, with D perhaps TRBD1 (6 bases). CDR3 length: 14 amino acids. Germline CDR1 and CDR2: SGHVS and FQNEAQ. With 5 bases removed from V and 4 bases from J, the gap between germline ends came to 14 bases. CDR3 loop: CASSLGQLTTEAFF. DNA for the CDR3: TGTGCCAGCAGCCTCGGACAGTTGACCACTGAAGCTTTCTTT.

This chain links TRBV30 with TRBJ1-2; no firm D call. The CDR3 runs 13 residues. Germline values: CDR1 GTSNPN, CDR2 SVGIG (reference sequence). Trimming pared 0 bases from V and 4 bases from J, leaving 9 bases between. The CDR3 DNA reads as TGTGCCTGGAGTGTACTCGGAAGCTATGGCTACACCTTC. Protein: CAWSVLGSYGYTF. The full variable domain, with the rest looked up from reference TRBV30 and TRBJ1-2, is SQTIHQWPATLVQPVGSPLSLECTVEGTSNPNLYWYRQAAGRGLQLLFYSVGIGQISSEVPQNLSASRPQDRQFILSSKKLLLSDSGFYLCAWSVLGSYGYTFGSGTRLTVV.

The J gene is TRBJ2-7, the V gene TRBV5-1; TRBD1 matches 9 bases. Trimming took 4 bases from V and 4 from J; bases not matched to a gene: 3. CDR1 and CDR2 from the germline V gene are SGHRS and YFSETQ. This CDR3 contains 13 residues. The CDR3 protein is CASSRDRVYEQYF. In DNA, the CDR3 is TGCGCCAGCAGCCGGGACAGGGTATACGAGCAGTACTTC.

This clone has just one count. This rearrangement joins TRBV4-2 to TRBJ2-3, with 11 bases fitting TRBD2. In germline, CDR1 is LGHNA, CDR2 YNFKEQ. After removal of 4 bases from V and 2 bases from J, the junction contained 8 bases not matched to a gene. CDR3 length: 17 amino acids. CDR3 amino acids: CASSPLTSGGTTDTQYF. CDR3 sequence (DNA): TGTGCCAGCAGCCCGTTAACTAGCGGGGGAACCACAGATACGCAGTATTTT.

V and J are TRBV19 and TRBJ1-1; no clear D. V lost 3 bases and J lost 2, with 7 bases in between. This CDR3 has 13 amino acids. Per the germline V gene, CDR1 is LNHDA and CDR2 is SQIVND (reference sequence). The CDR3 coding sequence is TGTGCCAGTAGTATTGCGATAAACACTGAAGCTTTCTTT. It codes for CASSIAINTEAFF.

This CDR3 is CASLLAGLTDTQYF. Here the CDR3 DNA reads TGTGCCAGCCTACTAGCGGGGCTCACAGATACGCAGTATTTT. The chain links TRBV2 to TRBJ2-3; 10 bases match TRBD2. CDR3 length: 14 amino acids. The V gene's germline CDR1 is SNHLY and CDR2 FYNNEI. V trimming: 8 bases; J trimming: 2 bases; junction bases outside the gene matches: 4.

The V and J genes are TRBV7-9 and TRBJ2-1, with TRBD2 identical over 12 bases. The CDR3 consists of 14 residues. J gave up 7 bases and V 7 bases, and 5 bases lay outside the gene matches. The V gene's germline CDR1 is SEHNR and CDR2 FQNEAQ (reference sequence). The CDR3 DNA reads TGTGCCAGCACCCTAGCGGGGGGGTCAAATGAGCAGTTCTTC. Amino acids: CASTLAGGSNEQFF.

The chain couples TRBV5-5 to TRBJ2-5; unclear D gene. V shed 2 bases and J shed 3 bases, with 8 bases lying between them. The CDR3 totals 13 residues. Germline CDR1 and CDR2: SGHKS and YYEKEE (reference sequence). This CDR3 is CASSLFPEETQYF. The CDR3 DNA reads as TGTGCCAGCAGCTTATTTCCTGAAGAGACCCAGTACTTC.

This clone has only a few counts. The chain links TRBV10-3 to TRBJ2-1; the D gene is possibly TRBD1 (5 bases). The CDR3 consists of 11 residues. Germline V lookup: CDR1 ENHRY, CDR2 SYGVKD. Trimming stripped 10 bases from V and 8 bases from J, with 12 bases between. CDR3 bases: TGTGCCACTACAGGTGACGATGAGCAGTTCTTC. It specifies CATTGDDEQFF.

This rearrangement joins TRBV6-6 to TRBJ2-1; TRBD1 aligns across 7 bases. The trim removed 4 bases at V and 8 bases at J, leaving 11 bases unmatched. Germline assignment: CDR1 MNHNY and CDR2 SVGAGI (reference sequence). The CDR3 has 15 residues. CDR3 region: CASSSTGLTVDEQFF. The CDR3 DNA is TGTGCCAGCAGTTCGACAGGGTTGACGGTGGATGAGCAGTTCTTC.